This is a list of T cell receptor beta chains from one sample in a study of breast tumors, draining lymph nodes, adjacent tissues. TCRdb passed the multiplex PCR reads through MiXCR, listing each CDR3 protein once. The top ten hold over 15% of the sample, which has 25,000 to 40,000 distinct CDR3 sequences, roughly 69% seen once. Sample: breast tumor tissue. Source of these receptors: a female donor with breast cancer. Some clones in this sample may be carry-over from other donors' samples. Each CDR3 is given with its conserved first and last residue. A D gene is named only where the DNA matches it firmly. Size is omitted from some rows. Given values are once, few, many or a class for expanded clones.

>.|TRBV27|TRBD2|TRBJ2-1
TGTGCCAGCAGCCGGACTAGCGGGAGTGACAATGAGCAGTTCTTC
CASSRTSGSDNEQFF
>.|TRBV6-5|TRBD1|TRBJ1-2
TGTGCCAGCAGTTATAAGGGGGGCAGGGGGCGCGGTGGCTACACCTTC
CASSYKGGRGRGGYTF
>.|TRBV10-3|.|TRBJ2-7
TGTGCCATCAGCCGGGGGCCGGCGTGGCAGTACTTC
CAISRGPAWQYF
>.|TRBV7-2|TRBD2|TRBJ2-3
TGTGCCAGCGTCCCGGGGGGGAAGCGAAACCCCTCGAGCACAGATACGCAGTATTTT
CASVPGGKRNPSSTDTQYF
>medium-sized|TRBV27|.|TRBJ1-6
TGTGCCAGCAGCTTATGGCGCCCAGGAAACAATTCACCCCTCCACTTT
CASSLWRPGNNSPLHF
>few|TRBV6-1|.|TRBJ1-3
TGTGCCAGCAGTGAAGGCAGGTTCCGCACTTCTGGAAACACCATATATTTT
CASSEGRFRTSGNTIYF
>few|TRBV14|TRBD2|TRBJ2-3
TGTGCCAGCAGCCAAGGACGTCAACCCTGGACTCGAGCGGGGGGCCGAAGCACAGATACGCAGTATTTT
CASSQGRQPWTRAGGRSTDTQYF
>.|TRBV7-2|.|TRBJ2-1
TGTGCCAGCAGCTTAGATGGTACAAGACCAGAGCAGTTCTTC
CASSLDGTRPEQFF
>.|TRBV15|TRBD2|TRBJ2-3
TGTGCCACCAGCAAACGACTAGCGCCCACAGATACGCAGTATTTT
CATSKRLAPTDTQYF
>.|TRBV24-1|TRBD2|TRBJ2-1
TGTGCCACCAGTGATCCCACTAGCGGGAGGGGTAATTACAATGAGCAGTTCTTC
CATSDPTSGRGNYNEQFF
>.|TRBV15|TRBD2|TRBJ2-3
TGTGCCACCAGCAGAATGGGGACTAGCGGGGCGGCGACGGCGCAGTATTTT
CATSRMGTSGAATAQYF
>many|TRBV14|.|TRBJ2-1
TGTGCCAGCAGCCAAGTTGCGGATTTGGTCTTC
CASSQVADLVF
>.|TRBV5-1|TRBD1|TRBJ2-5
TGCGCCAGCAGCTCACAGGGGTCAGGAGACACCCAGTACTTC
CASSSQGSGDTQYF
>.|TRBV10-3|TRBD1|TRBJ1-2
TGTGCCATCCGTATAGCCGGACAGGGAGACTATGGCTACACCTTC
CAIRIAGQGDYGYTF
>once|TRBV4-3|.|TRBJ1-4
TGCGCCAGCAGCCGAGAACCGCGGGCAACTAATGAAAAACTGTTTTTT
CASSREPRATNEKLFF